This TCR beta chain is from a study of tumor and adjacent non-tumor tissue in lung cancer. Per the germline V gene, CDR1 is SGHNT and CDR2 is YENEEA. The ends lost 8 bases at V and 5 bases at J; junction bases unmatched: 13. This CDR3 spans 15 amino acids. The library came from three nested PCR rounds adapted from ARM-PCR protocols. TCRdb redid the calling of the multiplex PCR reads with MiXCR, one entry per CDR3 protein. Among 48,000 or so distinct CDR3 sequences listed, 60% to 65% were seen once. The template was RNA from unsorted bulk tissue. More than 3 cm separated this lung sample from the edge of the tumor.

J is TRBJ2-3 and V is TRBV11-3, with TRBD1 identical over 7 bases. Input material: distant non-tumor lung tissue. The receptor comes from a woman in her 70s with non-small cell lung cancer. In DNA form, the CDR3 reads TGTGCCAGCGACTTTAGAGGGGGCGCGGGAGATACGCAGTATTTT. It codes for CASDFRGGAGDTQYF.